These 25 T cell receptor beta chains were all obtained from the same sample, sequenced in a study of T cells after posttransplantation cyclophosphamide. The table came from immunoSEQ multiplex PCR; TCRdb's copy has only in-frame clones and leaves some out. The sample holds about 52,000 clones, approximately 94% seen once. The material sequenced was PBMCs. Receptor source: a woman aged 25 to 39 in good health and a related stem cell transplant donor.

The rearrangement links TRBV5-1 to TRBJ2-5; TRBD1 matches 8 bases. The assigned J gene may be wrong: the sequence end matches TRBJ2-7 better. This CDR3 is 13 amino acids long. Germline CDR1 is SGHRS and CDR2 is YFSETQ. This CDR3 is CASSLETGDEQYF. CDR3 sequence (DNA): TGCGCCAGCAGCTTGGAGACAGGGGACGAGCAGTACTTC.

V usage is TRBV4-2 and J usage is TRBJ1-3; D unclear. The V gene's germline CDR1 is LGHNA and CDR2 YNFKEQ. Trimming shortened V by 1 base and J by 3 bases, and 10 bases separated the two germline ends. The CDR3 loop spans 15 amino acids. CDR3: CASSQATDGGNTIYF. In DNA, the CDR3 is TGTGCCAGCAGCCAAGCCACAGATGGTGGAAACACCATATATTTT.

The rearrangement uses TRBV11-2 and TRBJ1-6; TRBD1 matches at 9 bases. The V gene end was trimmed by 11 bases and the J gene end by 7 bases; junction bases not matched to a gene: 12. Per germline, CDR1 SGHAT and CDR2 FQNNGV. The CDR3 has 15 amino acids. CDR3 sequence reads: CASVVSQGANSPLHF. The CDR3 nucleotides are TGTGCCTCTGTCGTCTCACAGGGGGCCAATTCACCCCTCCACTTT.

Regarding this clone: Other DNA sequences within the sample encode an identical CDR3. V usage is TRBV10-3 and J usage is TRBJ1-2, with D possibly TRBD1 on 5 matching bases. Germline loops: CDR1 ENHRY, CDR2 SYGVKD. This CDR3 has 13 residues. Deletions cut 10 bases from V and 2 bases from J, with 14 bases between. CDR3 region: CARQQELNYGYTF. The DNA of the CDR3 is TGTGCCAGACAACAGGAGTTAAACTATGGCTACACCTTC.

The count of this clone is one. V and J are TRBV7-2 and TRBJ2-7, with D perhaps TRBD1 (5 bases). CDR3 length: 15 residues. V was pared by 1 base and J by 6 bases, with 16 bases between. Per germline, CDR1 SGHTA and CDR2 FQGNSA. Here the CDR3 reads CASSLESRVLSEQYF. CDR3 sequence (DNA): TGTGCCAGCAGCTTAGAGTCCAGGGTATTAAGCGAGCAGTACTTC.

The chain is built from TRBV7-8 and TRBJ1-1; tentative D call: TRBD1 (5 bases). Germline V lookup: CDR1 SGHVS, CDR2 FQNEAQ. V was clipped by 0 bases and J by 6 bases, with 11 bases between them. CDR3 length: 14 amino acids. CDR3 loop: CASSLAGPAAEAFF. CDR3 bases: TGTGCCAGCAGCTTAGCGGGGCCGGCGGCTGAAGCTTTCTTT.

The V and J genes are TRBV27 and TRBJ2-3; D gene ambiguous. The CDR3 has 13 residues. Deletions cut 7 bases from V and 0 bases from J, with 8 bases between. The germline CDR1 and CDR2 sequences are MNHEY and SMNVEV (reference sequence). CDR3 DNA: TGTGCCAGCACCCACTCCAGCACAGATACGCAGTATTTT. Residues: CASTHSSTDTQYF.

The chain combines TRBV4-3 with TRBJ2-3, with D hard to call. The CDR3 length is 14 residues. Germline V gene lookup returns CDR1 LGHNA and CDR2 YSLEER. Trimming pared 0 bases from V and 3 bases from J, leaving 7 bases between. CDR3 sequence reads: CASSQDLRTDTQYF. The CDR3 nucleotides are TGCGCCAGCAGCCAAGATCTGCGTACAGATACGCAGTATTTT.

The chain joins TRBV19 to TRBJ1-4; tentatively, D is TRBD1 (5 bases). CDR3 length equals 13 residues. The ends were cut back, 3 bases at V and 7 bases at J, with 9 bases in the middle. Germline CDR1 reads LNHDA; CDR2 reads SQIVND (reference sequence). The CDR3 nucleotides are TGTGCCAGTAGTATTCGGGGGGTTGAAAAACTGTTTTTT. It is translated as CASSIRGVEKLFF. The entire variable domain, with the rest obtained from reference TRBV19 and TRBJ1-4, is as follows: DGGITQSPKYLFRKEGQNVTLSCEQNLNHDAMYWYRQDPGQGLRLIYYSQIVNDFQKGDIAEGYSVSREKKESFPLTVTSAQKNPTAFYLCASSIRGVEKLFFGSGTQLSVL.

Written as DNA, the CDR3 is TGTGCCAGCAGCGTACTCCCAGGGGGCGTCCGTCCGACGAACACTGAAGCTTTCTTT. It encodes CASSVLPGGVRPTNTEAFF. The genes are TRBV9 and TRBJ1-1; 8 bases align to TRBD1. The germline gives CDR1 SGDLS, CDR2 YYNGEE. V gave up 1 base and J gave up 1 base; unmatched junction bases: 15. The CDR3 runs to 19 residues.

V and J are TRBV2 and TRBJ1-2, with 7 bases aligning to TRBD1. CDR1 and CDR2 (germline): SNHLY, FYNNEI. After removal of 5 bases from V and 5 bases from J, the junction contained 11 bases not matched to a gene. The CDR3 is 15 amino acids. CDR3 in amino acids: CASSFYTGTAYGYTF. The DNA of the CDR3 is TGTGCCAGCAGTTTTTACACCGGGACAGCGTATGGCTACACCTTC. Complete variable domain (other parts from reference TRBV2 and TRBJ1-2): EPEVTQTPSHQVTQMGQEVILRCVPISNHLYFYWYRQILGQKVEFLVSFYNNEISEKSEIFDDQFSVERPDGSNFTLKIRSTKLEDSAMYFCASSFYTGTAYGYTFGSGTRLTVV.

This sequence joins TRBV5-1 and TRBJ2-1; TRBD1 agrees at 10 bases. The CDR3 covers 15 residues. J lost 8 bases, V lost 4 bases, and 9 bases had no gene match. The germline CDR1 and CDR2 sequences are SGHRS and YFSETQ. The DNA of the CDR3 is TGCGCCAGCAGCCGTGACAGGGGGCTTGGGGATGAGCAGTTCTTC. This sequence encodes CASSRDRGLGDEQFF.

This chain joins TRBV19 and TRBJ1-4, with TRBD1 as a possible D gene (6 bases). The CDR3 is 15 amino acids. The V gene's germline CDR1 is LNHDA and CDR2 SQIVND (reference sequence). The ends were cut back, 6 bases at V and 1 base at J, with 12 bases in the middle. CDR3 in amino acids: CASSQGMETNEKLFF. The CDR3 DNA is TGTGCCAGTAGCCAGGGGATGGAAACTAATGAAAAACTGTTTTTT.

The chain combines TRBV4-1 with TRBJ1-5, with D possibly being TRBD1 (5 bases). The V gene lost 3 bases and the J gene lost 11 bases, with 20 bases spanning the gap. CDR1 is MGHRA, CDR2 YSYEKL, per germline. This CDR3 region has 15 residues. The CDR3 reads CASSHDEVIGQTQHF. The CDR3 nucleotides are TGCGCCAGCAGCCACGATGAGGTTATTGGACAAACCCAGCATTTT.

This clone is a singleton in its sample. The chain has TRBV25-1 and TRBJ1-1, with D unclear. Germline CDR1 MGHDK, CDR2 SYGVNS. Trimming stripped 4 bases from V and 6 bases from J, with 15 bases between. The CDR3 loop spans 14 amino acids. This CDR3 is CASSGTPRGAEAFF. For the CDR3, the DNA is TGTGCCAGCAGTGGCACCCCACGGGGTGCTGAAGCTTTCTTT.

The CDR3 reads CASSLDRGYTDTQYF. CDR3 coding DNA: TGTGCCAGCAGTTTGGACAGGGGCTACACAGATACGCAGTATTTT. The V gene is TRBV2, the J gene TRBJ2-3; 9 nucleotides line up with TRBD1. CDR1 SNHLY and CDR2 FYNNEI come from the germline V gene. V lost 5 bases to trimming and J lost 2 bases; unmatched junction nucleotides: 5. CDR3 length: 15 amino acids.

V usage is TRBV2 and J usage is TRBJ1-2; D call uncertain. Germline-derived CDR1 and CDR2 are SNHLY and FYNNEI. This CDR3 spans 12 amino acids. V was cut by 3 bases and J by 7 bases, with 9 bases left in between. CDR3 in amino acids: CASSDQLAGYTF. For the CDR3, the DNA is TGTGCCAGCAGTGACCAACTTGCTGGCTACACCTTC.

This CDR3 reads CASSRGGGNQPQHF. The DNA for the CDR3 is TGTGCCAGCAGTAGGGGGGGTGGCAATCAGCCCCAGCATTTT. The chain employs TRBV28 and TRBJ1-5; a weak D match, TRBD1 (6 bases). Germline V gene sequence: CDR1 MDHEN, CDR2 SYDVKM. The CDR3 has 14 amino acids. Trimming pared 5 bases from V and 2 bases from J, leaving 10 bases between. The full variable domain, in which reference TRBV28 and TRBJ1-5 provide the parts outside the CDR3, is DVKVTQSSRYLVKRTGEKVFLECVQDMDHENMFWYRQDPGLGLRLIYFSYDVKMKEKGDIPEGYSVSREKKERFSLILESASTNQTSMYLCASSRGGGNQPQHFGDGTRLSIL.

This clone came up once. The V and J genes are TRBV7-9 and TRBJ2-5; D is ambiguous. The CDR3 sequence is 12 residues long. The germline gives CDR1 SEHNR, CDR2 FQNEAQ (reference sequence). V lost 5 bases to trimming and J lost 5 bases, with 9 bases between them. CDR3 nucleotide sequence: TGTGCCAGCAGCCTGCCGAGGGAGACCCAGTACTTC. It yields the protein CASSLPRETQYF.

The V gene is TRBV5-1, the J gene TRBJ2-1, with 7 bases identical to TRBD1. This CDR3 contains 13 residues. CDR1 is SGHRS, CDR2 YFSETQ, per germline. V lost 5 bases and J lost 15; bases outside the gene matches: 14. The CDR3 sequence is CASSTGTSNRGFF. The CDR3 region has the DNA TGCGCCAGCAGTACCGGGACCTCAAACAGGGGGTTCTTC.

J is TRBJ2-6 and V is TRBV19; 7 bases are a match to TRBD1. The CDR3 contains 18 residues. Trimming removed 5 bases from V and 1 base from J; junction bases left unmatched: 11. Germline values: CDR1 LNHDA, CDR2 SQIVND (reference sequence). This CDR3 is CASSLTGLSGSGANVLTF. CDR3 coding DNA: TGTGCCAGTAGTTTGACAGGGCTTTCCGGGTCTGGGGCCAACGTCCTGACTTTC.

This clone occurred once. The chain couples TRBV19 to TRBJ2-3; 9 nucleotides match TRBD2. Germline V gene lookup returns CDR1 LNHDA and CDR2 SQIVND (reference sequence). The CDR3 runs to 16 residues. The V and J ends lost 4 bases and 4 bases, in that order; junction bases with no gene match: 9. The DNA of the CDR3 is TGTGCCAGTAGTACCCAACGGACTAGCGTTTCAGATACGCAGTATTTT. This encodes CASSTQRTSVSDTQYF.

This chain joins TRBV7-2 and TRBJ2-7, with 8 bases lining up with TRBD2. Trimming at V came to 5 bases and at J to 2 bases, leaving 11 bases not matched to a gene. The germline V gene encodes CDR1 SGHTA and CDR2 FQGNSA. The CDR3 consists of 16 residues. The CDR3 here is CASSPRGGGTTYEQYF. The CDR3 DNA reads as TGTGCCAGCAGCCCAAGGGGCGGGGGGACGACCTACGAGCAGTACTTC.

The chain has TRBV15 and TRBJ1-3; D is unresolved. The V and J ends lost 1 base and 6 bases respectively, with 13 bases between them. The CDR3 contains 15 residues. Germline CDR1 and CDR2: LNHNV and YYDKDF (reference sequence). CDR3 sequence reads: CATSRGLTAENTIYF. The CDR3 nucleotides read TGTGCCACCAGCAGAGGCTTAACTGCGGAAAACACCATATATTTT.

The J gene is TRBJ2-2, the V gene TRBV29-1, with 7 bases aligning to TRBD2. The V gene end was trimmed by 7 bases and the J gene end by 7 bases; junction bases not matched to a gene: 3. Germline V gene sequence: CDR1 SQVTM, CDR2 ANQGSEA. The CDR3 covers 11 residues. CDR3 sequence (DNA): TGCAGCGGTCGGGGGGACGGGGAGCTGTTTTTT. Protein sequence: CSGRGDGELFF.